The clone carrying this T cell receptor (beta chain) was found a few times. Time point reported: newly diagnosed GD, antithyroid drugs for less than 3 months. Generation of the TCR library employed RNA extracted from PBMCs. The TCR beta library used iRepertoire HTBI primers with Arm-PCR amplification of CDR3. TCRdb ran MiXCR on the multiplex PCR reads and lists one entry per CDR3 protein. The table lists about 610,000 distinct CDR3 sequences, around 15% of them singletons. The record originates from a study of regulatory T cells in long-lasting Graves disease. The V end was cut by 8 bases, the J end by 0 bases, with 14 bases between. Per germline, CDR1 ENHRY and CDR2 SYGVKD. The CDR3 sequence is 14 residues long. These data also featured in a second study, about T cells in Graves' hyperthyroidism and ophthalmopathy.

The source of this sequence is a man aged 18 to 29 with Graves disease. The sample in question was peripheral blood mononuclear cells (PBMCs), obtained at new diagnosis, from a patient treated with antithyroid drugs. The chain employs TRBV10-3 and TRBJ2-7; D might be TRBD1 (7 bases). CDR3 protein: CAIAQEGASYEQYF. The CDR3 nucleotides read TGTGCCATCGCCCAGGAGGGGGCCTCCTACGAGCAGTACTTC.